Presented here are 5 T cell receptor beta chains from one specimen sequenced in a study of cytomegalovirus exposure and HLA in healthy donors. PCR employed 60 Vbeta and 13 Jbeta primers. Assay: immunoSEQ multiplex PCR; the TCRdb copy retains only in-frame clones and omits some. The data contain some 150,000 clones, around 84% of them singletons. Sequenced sample: PBMCs. Receptor source: a woman aged 18-30 years in good health and CMV-seronegative.

The rearrangement links TRBV15 to TRBJ1-3, with 7 nucleotides matching TRBD1. After removal of 5 bases from V and 4 bases from J, the junction contained 8 bases not matched to a gene. This CDR3 has 15 amino acids. Germline lookup yields CDR1 LNHNV and CDR2 YYDKDF (reference sequence). CDR3 coding DNA: TGTGCCACCAGCCGCCTTACAGGGGAGGGAAACACCATATATTTT. Protein: CATSRLTGEGNTIYF.

The chain combines TRBV5-8 with TRBJ2-3, with 7 bases that match TRBD1. The CDR3 totals 14 residues. Germline V gives CDR1 SGHTS, CDR2 YDEGEE. After removal of 6 bases from V and 4 bases from J, the junction contained 8 bases not matched to a gene. In DNA, the CDR3 is TGTGCCAGCAACTCGGGACAGCGGCCAGATACGCAGTATTTT. Protein product: CASNSGQRPDTQYF.

This clone was detected only once. This sequence joins TRBV5-1 and TRBJ1-1; D might be TRBD1 (5 bases). V was pared by 3 bases and J by 4 bases, with 10 bases between. CDR1 is SGHRS and CDR2 is YFSETQ in the germline V gene. The CDR3 loop spans 13 amino acids. The CDR3 coding sequence is TGCGCCAGCAGCTCCGGGGGAATCACTGAAGCTTTCTTT. It codes for CASSSGGITEAFF.

The chain has TRBV9 and TRBJ2-1; 10 bases are shared with TRBD2. After removal of 0 bases from V and 7 bases from J, the junction contained 4 bases not matched to a gene. This CDR3 has 15 amino acids. CDR1 is SGDLS, CDR2 YYNGEE, per germline. The CDR3 loop reads CASSVGSSGGNEQFF. DNA for the CDR3: TGTGCCAGCAGCGTAGGGTCTAGCGGGGGAAATGAGCAGTTCTTC. The variable domain in full, with the rest retrieved from reference TRBV9 and TRBJ2-1, is DSGVTQTPKHLITATGQRVTLRCSPRSGDLSVYWYQQSLDQGLQFLIQYYNGEERAKGNILERFSAQQFPDLHSELNLSSLELGDSALYFCASSVGSSGGNEQFFGPGTRLTVL.

Concerning this clone itself: The germline gene is not matched at one end of the junction; a read error may be the cause. The chain employs TRBV5-1 and TRBJ2-2, with TRBD1 matching 10 bases. The CDR3 sequence is 14 residues long. Germline assignment: CDR1 SGHRS and CDR2 YFSETQ. CDR3: CASRLGQGSGELFF. CDR3 nucleotide sequence: TGCGCCAGCAGGTTGGGACAGGGGTCCGGGGAGCTGTTTTTT.